This TCR beta chain was retrieved from a study of circulating tumor DNA in untreated peripheral T-cell lymphoma. Tumor tissue was collected at baseline, before treatment began. Here immunoSEQ multiplex PCR was the method, and the copy in TCRdb shows in-frame clones only, minus some. Of some 10,000 clones listed, approximately 76% were seen once; the top ten hold roughly 28%. V lost 3 bases, J lost 3 bases, and 15 bases lay in between. Germline assignment: CDR1 MGHDK and CDR2 SYGVNS. The CDR3 is 15 residues long. The sequence was collected from a human donor with peripheral T-cell lymphoma. Sequenced material: tumor tissue. The J gene is TRBJ2-7, the V gene TRBV25-1; a weak D match, TRBD1 (6 bases). The CDR3 sequence is CASSEMDSLHYEQYF. The CDR3 DNA reads as TGTGCCAGCAGTGAGATGGACAGCCTTCACTACGAGCAGTACTTC.